These T cell receptor beta chains were read from a single sample in a study of T cells in Graves' hyperthyroidism and ophthalmopathy. TCRdb processed the multiplex PCR reads anew with MiXCR; each CDR3 protein has one entry. The table shows hundreds of thousands of distinct CDR3 sequences, with 38% occurring only once. The sequenced material came from blood. These receptors were collected from a man between 18 and 35 years old with Graves' hyperthyroidism. Each CDR3 is given with its conserved first and last residue. The order of the fields is clone size, J gene, V gene, D gene, CDR3 DNA, CDR3 protein. A D gene is named only where the DNA matches it firmly. Clone size is given for some rows only: seen once, a few or many times, or a class if the clone is expanded.

clone_size: many
j_call: TRBJ1-1
v_call: TRBV2
d_call: NA
cdr3_nt: TGTGCCAGCAGTCCGGACAGCGCTGAAGCTTTCTTT
cdr3_aa: CASSPDSAEAFF

clone_size: few
j_call: TRBJ1-1
v_call: TRBV4-3
d_call: NA
cdr3_nt: TGCGCCAGCAGCCAAAGCACCATTCGGGGCGCTGAAGCTTTCTTT
cdr3_aa: CASSQSTIRGAEAFF

clone_size: NA
j_call: TRBJ2-2
v_call: TRBV2
d_call: TRBD2
cdr3_nt: TGTGCCAGCAGCCTTATTTGGGCGGGGGAGAACACCGGGGAGCTGTTTTTT
cdr3_aa: CASSLIWAGENTGELFF

clone_size: NA
j_call: TRBJ2-7
v_call: TRBV11-2
d_call: TRBD2
cdr3_nt: TGTGCCAGCACCTCATACCTAGCGGGGGGGTACGAGCAGTACTTC
cdr3_aa: CASTSYLAGGYEQYF

clone_size: NA
j_call: TRBJ1-2
v_call: TRBV29-1
d_call: NA
cdr3_nt: TGCAGCTTGGATGCACTGACGGGCTACACCTTC
cdr3_aa: CSLDALTGYTF

clone_size: NA
j_call: TRBJ1-3
v_call: TRBV9
d_call: NA
cdr3_nt: TGTGCCAGCAGCGTAGGAGGGGACGGCACTGGAAACACCATATATTTT
cdr3_aa: CASSVGGDGTGNTIYF

clone_size: NA
j_call: TRBJ2-5
v_call: TRBV9
d_call: NA
cdr3_nt: TGTGCCAGCAGCCGATTCGGGACTTCCGGGGGAGAGACCCAGTACTTC
cdr3_aa: CASSRFGTSGGETQYF

clone_size: NA
j_call: TRBJ1-3
v_call: TRBV7-9
d_call: NA
cdr3_nt: TGTGCCAGCAGCTCGGTGGGGGGAAACACCATATATTTT
cdr3_aa: CASSSVGGNTIYF

clone_size: NA
j_call: TRBJ1-1
v_call: TRBV5-1
d_call: NA
cdr3_nt: TGCGCCAGCAGCTCCGGCTGGGGTGGGGACACTGAAGCTTTCTTT
cdr3_aa: CASSSGWGGDTEAFF

clone_size: few
j_call: TRBJ1-1
v_call: TRBV13
d_call: NA
cdr3_nt: TGTGCCAGCAGCGCACCCAGTCGGGGAGGCACTGAAGCTTTCTTT
cdr3_aa: CASSAPSRGGTEAFF

clone_size: many
j_call: TRBJ2-7
v_call: TRBV2
d_call: NA
cdr3_nt: TGTGCCAGCAGTCGTAGCCCGAGCTACGAGCAGTACTTC
cdr3_aa: CASSRSPSYEQYF

clone_size: few
j_call: TRBJ1-3
v_call: TRBV6-5
d_call: NA
cdr3_nt: TGTGCCAGCAGCCTCAACAGGGAGCTCGGAAACACCATATATTTT
cdr3_aa: CASSLNRELGNTIYF

clone_size: once
j_call: TRBJ1-6
v_call: TRBV6-1
d_call: NA
cdr3_nt: TGTGCCAGCAGTGAAGACCTTTCTTTACCCCTCCACTTT
cdr3_aa: CASSEDLSLPLHF

clone_size: NA
j_call: TRBJ1-2
v_call: TRBV6-5
d_call: NA
cdr3_nt: TGTGCCAGCAGTCCCTCTCAGGGAGGGGGCTATGGCTACACCTTC
cdr3_aa: CASSPSQGGGYGYTF

clone_size: many
j_call: TRBJ2-7
v_call: TRBV2
d_call: NA
cdr3_nt: TGTGCCAGCAAGGTTGACGAGCAGTACTTC
cdr3_aa: CASKVDEQYF

clone_size: NA
j_call: TRBJ1-3
v_call: TRBV20-1
d_call: NA
cdr3_nt: TGCAGTGCTAGAGCTGGGGGGGCTGGAAACACCATATATTTT
cdr3_aa: CSARAGGAGNTIYF

clone_size: few
j_call: TRBJ1-4
v_call: TRBV20-1
d_call: NA
cdr3_nt: TGCAGTGCTCTGACCCGGGCCACAAATGAAAAACTGTTTTTT
cdr3_aa: CSALTRATNEKLFF

clone_size: many
j_call: TRBJ1-2
v_call: TRBV19
d_call: NA
cdr3_nt: TGTGCCAGTAGTATCGACGTATCGGACTATGGCTACACCTTC
cdr3_aa: CASSIDVSDYGYTF

clone_size: NA
j_call: TRBJ2-3
v_call: TRBV7-9
d_call: NA
cdr3_nt: TGTGCCAGCAGCTTAGGGGGACCCACAGATACGCAGTATTTT
cdr3_aa: CASSLGGPTDTQYF

clone_size: many
j_call: TRBJ2-5
v_call: TRBV2
d_call: TRBD1
cdr3_nt: TGTGCCAGCAGTGGGGGACAGGGGATACTAGTGACCCAGTACTTC
cdr3_aa: CASSGGQGILVTQYF

clone_size: few
j_call: TRBJ2-7
v_call: TRBV20-1
d_call: TRBD2
cdr3_nt: TGCAGTGCTGCCCCCTTAGCGGGGCCAAACTACGAGCAGTACTTC
cdr3_aa: CSAAPLAGPNYEQYF

clone_size: few
j_call: TRBJ1-1
v_call: TRBV5-1
d_call: NA
cdr3_nt: TGCGCCAGCAGCTTGGACAAAGTGAACACTGAAGCTTTCTTT
cdr3_aa: CASSLDKVNTEAFF

clone_size: NA
j_call: TRBJ2-7
v_call: TRBV4-1
d_call: NA
cdr3_nt: TGCGCCAGCAGCCAAGATTCTCGGACCTCCTACGAGCAGTACTTC
cdr3_aa: CASSQDSRTSYEQYF

clone_size: NA
j_call: TRBJ1-5
v_call: TRBV27
d_call: NA
cdr3_nt: TGTGCCAGCAGCCACTCCACGGGCAATCAGCCCCAGCATTTT
cdr3_aa: CASSHSTGNQPQHF

clone_size: many
j_call: TRBJ1-6
v_call: TRBV7-2
d_call: TRBD1
cdr3_nt: TGTGCCAGCAGCCCTACAGGGGGCAGGGGTTCACCCCTCCACTTT
cdr3_aa: CASSPTGGRGSPLHF

clone_size: NA
j_call: TRBJ1-1
v_call: TRBV7-3
d_call: TRBD1
cdr3_nt: TGTGCCAGCAGCTTAAGCGGACAGGGGATGGGGCCAAACACTGAAGCTTTCTTT
cdr3_aa: CASSLSGQGMGPNTEAFF

clone_size: many
j_call: TRBJ2-2
v_call: TRBV10-1
d_call: TRBD2
cdr3_nt: TGCGCCAGCAGTGAGTCGGGGGGGACCGGGGAGCTGTTTTTT
cdr3_aa: CASSESGGTGELFF

clone_size: many
j_call: TRBJ1-1
v_call: TRBV7-9
d_call: NA
cdr3_nt: TGTGCCAGCAGCTTAGCACAGGGCGAAGGAACTGAAGCTTTCTTT
cdr3_aa: CASSLAQGEGTEAFF

clone_size: NA
j_call: TRBJ1-6
v_call: TRBV27
d_call: NA
cdr3_nt: TGTGCCAGCAGTTTATTCATGTATTCACCCCTCCACTTT
cdr3_aa: CASSLFMYSPLHF

clone_size: NA
j_call: TRBJ1-1
v_call: TRBV29-1
d_call: NA
cdr3_nt: TGCAGCGTTGCCACTAGCTCCACTGAAGCTTTCTTT
cdr3_aa: CSVATSSTEAFF

clone_size: NA
j_call: TRBJ2-7
v_call: TRBV5-6
d_call: TRBD2
cdr3_nt: TGTGCCAGCAGCTACTACGGGGGAGGGCAGAGCTCCTACGAGCAGTACTTC
cdr3_aa: CASSYYGGGQSSYEQYF

clone_size: NA
j_call: TRBJ2-5
v_call: TRBV7-8
d_call: TRBD2
cdr3_nt: TGCGCCAGCAGCCAAGATCTGCCGGGAGGAACCCAGTACTTC
cdr3_aa: CASSQDLPGGTQYF

clone_size: NA
j_call: TRBJ1-1
v_call: TRBV9
d_call: TRBD1
cdr3_nt: TGTGCCAGCAGCGGAAAACAGGGGGGGACCACTGAAGCTTTCTTT
cdr3_aa: CASSGKQGGTTEAFF

clone_size: NA
j_call: TRBJ1-1
v_call: TRBV25-1
d_call: NA
cdr3_nt: TGTGCCAGCAGTGAATGGGGGCAGGACAGGAACACTGAAGCTTTCTTT
cdr3_aa: CASSEWGQDRNTEAFF

clone_size: NA
j_call: TRBJ1-5
v_call: TRBV29-1
d_call: TRBD1
cdr3_nt: TGCAGCTTGGACAGGGACGAAGCCCAGCATTTT
cdr3_aa: CSLDRDEAQHF

clone_size: NA
j_call: TRBJ1-2
v_call: TRBV7-2
d_call: NA
cdr3_nt: TGTGCCAGTGACAAGAAATATGGCTACACCTTC
cdr3_aa: CASDKKYGYTF

clone_size: many
j_call: TRBJ1-2
v_call: TRBV9
d_call: TRBD1
cdr3_nt: TGTGCCAGCAGCGCAGGCCGGGACAGGGCATATGGCTACACCTTC
cdr3_aa: CASSAGRDRAYGYTF

clone_size: NA
j_call: TRBJ2-7
v_call: TRBV5-1
d_call: TRBD1
cdr3_nt: TGTGCCAGCAGCCCCCCGGGACAGGGGATCGAGCAGTACTTC
cdr3_aa: CASSPPGQGIEQYF

clone_size: NA
j_call: TRBJ1-6
v_call: TRBV10-3
d_call: NA
cdr3_nt: TGTGCCAGCAGTTTCGTCTTGGACTCACCCCTCCACTTT
cdr3_aa: CASSFVLDSPLHF

clone_size: few
j_call: TRBJ1-4
v_call: TRBV19
d_call: NA
cdr3_nt: TGTGCCAGTAGTTCCAGCGGCTTCTCTAATGAAAAACTGTTTTTT
cdr3_aa: CASSSSGFSNEKLFF

clone_size: few
j_call: TRBJ2-7
v_call: TRBV20-1
d_call: NA
cdr3_nt: TGCAGTGCTAGAGATGGCAGGGGCCTAGGAATCTACGAGCAGTACTTC
cdr3_aa: CSARDGRGLGIYEQYF

clone_size: NA
j_call: TRBJ1-5
v_call: TRBV20-1
d_call: TRBD1
cdr3_nt: TGCAGTGCTCGACAGGGACGAGGCAATCAGCCCCAGCATTTT
cdr3_aa: CSARQGRGNQPQHF

clone_size: NA
j_call: TRBJ2-5
v_call: TRBV5-5
d_call: NA
cdr3_nt: TGTGCCAGCAGCTTTTTCGGCCGAGGCCAAGAGACCCAGTACTTC
cdr3_aa: CASSFFGRGQETQYF

clone_size: NA
j_call: TRBJ1-1
v_call: TRBV7-9
d_call: NA
cdr3_nt: TGTGCCAGCAGCTCACAGGCAGGGAGGTTAATGAACACTGAAGCTTTCTTT
cdr3_aa: CASSSQAGRLMNTEAFF

clone_size: NA
j_call: TRBJ2-6
v_call: TRBV7-2
d_call: NA
cdr3_nt: TGCGCCAGCAGCCAAGTGCGGGGATCTGGGGCCAACGTCCTGACTTTC
cdr3_aa: CASSQVRGSGANVLTF

clone_size: many
j_call: TRBJ1-4
v_call: TRBV10-3
d_call: NA
cdr3_nt: TGTGCCATCAGTGAAGGTGAAAAACTGTTTTTT
cdr3_aa: CAISEGEKLFF